Sequencing of this TCR beta chain was carried out in a study of persistence of HIV-infected CD4 T cells. The libraries were made with immunoSEQ version 4 in survey mode. The method was immunoSEQ multiplex PCR; TCRdb's version includes in-frame clones alone and lacks a portion of them. The profile shows roughly 20,000 clones, about 60% of them singletons. An overlapping HIV-1 Gag peptide pool stimulated these cells at approximately 0.91 ug/peptide/mL. CD4+ T cells upregulating both CD40 ligand and CD69 were sorted as responding cells. As concerns this clone: What it binds is unknown.

Per germline, CDR1 LNHDA and CDR2 SQIVND (reference sequence). CDR3 length: 17 residues. V lost 1 base, J lost 0 bases, and 15 bases lay in between. The receptor was derived from an adult woman with HIV who was CMV-seropositive. The chain couples TRBV19 to TRBJ1-1; tentative D call: TRBD1 (6 bases). Sequences were derived from CD4+ T cells sorted from PBMCs after 18-hour stimulation, sampled from a patient who received antiretroviral therapy. The CDR3 loop is CASSIVFATGMNTEAFF. DNA of the CDR3: TGTGCCAGTAGTATAGTCTTCGCGACAGGAATGAACACTGAAGCTTTCTTT.